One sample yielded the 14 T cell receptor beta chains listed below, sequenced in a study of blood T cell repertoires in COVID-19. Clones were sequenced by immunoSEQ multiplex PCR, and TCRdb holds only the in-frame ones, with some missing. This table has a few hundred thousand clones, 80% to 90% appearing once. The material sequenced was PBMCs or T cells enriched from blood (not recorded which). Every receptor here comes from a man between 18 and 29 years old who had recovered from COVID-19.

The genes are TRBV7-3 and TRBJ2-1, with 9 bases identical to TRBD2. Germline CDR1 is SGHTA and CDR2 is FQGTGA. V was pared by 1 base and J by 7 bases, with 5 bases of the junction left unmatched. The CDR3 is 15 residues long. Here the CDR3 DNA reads TGTGCCAGCAGCTTAAGTAGCGGGAGTAGGAATGAGCAGTTCTTC. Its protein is CASSLSSGSRNEQFF.

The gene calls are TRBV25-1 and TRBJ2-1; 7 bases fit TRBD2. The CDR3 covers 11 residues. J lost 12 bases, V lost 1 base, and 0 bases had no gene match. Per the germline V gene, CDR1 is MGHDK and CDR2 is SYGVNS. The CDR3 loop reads CASSESSGQFF. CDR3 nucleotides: TGTGCCAGCAGTGAATCTAGCGGGCAGTTCTTC.

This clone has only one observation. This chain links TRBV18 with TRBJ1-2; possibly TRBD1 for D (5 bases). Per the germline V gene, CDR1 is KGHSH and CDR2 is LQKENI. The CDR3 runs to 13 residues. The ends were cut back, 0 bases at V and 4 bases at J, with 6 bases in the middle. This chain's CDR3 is CASSPPGAYGYTF. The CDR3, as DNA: TGTGCCAGCTCACCACCAGGGGCCTATGGCTACACCTTC. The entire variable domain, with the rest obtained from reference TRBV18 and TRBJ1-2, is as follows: NAGVMQNPRHLVRRRGQEARLRCSPMKGHSHVYWYRQLPEEGLKFMVYLQKENIIDESGMPKERFSAEFPKEGPSILRIQQVVRGDSAAYFCASSPPGAYGYTFGSGTRLTVV.

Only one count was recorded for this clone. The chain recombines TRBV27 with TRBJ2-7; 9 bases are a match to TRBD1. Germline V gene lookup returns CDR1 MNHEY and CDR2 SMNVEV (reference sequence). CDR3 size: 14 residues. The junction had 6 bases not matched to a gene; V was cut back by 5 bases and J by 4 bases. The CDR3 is CASSIGQGLYEQYF. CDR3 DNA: TGTGCCAGCAGTATTGGACAGGGGCTATACGAGCAGTACTTC.

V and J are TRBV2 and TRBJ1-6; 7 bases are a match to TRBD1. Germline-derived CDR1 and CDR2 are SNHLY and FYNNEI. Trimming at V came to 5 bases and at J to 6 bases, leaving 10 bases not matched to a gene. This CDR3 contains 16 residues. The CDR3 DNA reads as TGTGCCAGCAGTCGGACAGGAAAGCTAGGTAATTCACCCCTCCACTTT. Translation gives CASSRTGKLGNSPLHF.

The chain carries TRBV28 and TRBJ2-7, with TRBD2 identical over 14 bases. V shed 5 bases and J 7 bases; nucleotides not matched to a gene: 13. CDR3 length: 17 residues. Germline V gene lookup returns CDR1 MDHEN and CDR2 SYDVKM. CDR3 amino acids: CASSERTSGGWSWEQYF. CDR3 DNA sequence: TGTGCCAGCAGTGAACGGACTAGCGGGGGGTGGAGTTGGGAGCAGTACTTC.

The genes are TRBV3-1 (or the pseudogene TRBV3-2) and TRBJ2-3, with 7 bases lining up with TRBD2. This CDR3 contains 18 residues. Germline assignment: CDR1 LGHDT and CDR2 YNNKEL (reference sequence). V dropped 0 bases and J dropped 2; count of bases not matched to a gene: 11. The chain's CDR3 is CASSQDLIASGLTDTQYF. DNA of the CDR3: TGTGCCAGCAGCCAAGATTTGATAGCTAGCGGTCTCACAGATACGCAGTATTTT.

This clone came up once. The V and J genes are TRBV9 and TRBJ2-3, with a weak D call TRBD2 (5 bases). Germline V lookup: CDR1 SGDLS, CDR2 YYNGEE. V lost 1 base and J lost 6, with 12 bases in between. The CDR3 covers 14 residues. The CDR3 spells CASSVLSGGDTQYF. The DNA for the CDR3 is TGTGCCAGCAGCGTATTGAGCGGTGGTGATACGCAGTATTTT.

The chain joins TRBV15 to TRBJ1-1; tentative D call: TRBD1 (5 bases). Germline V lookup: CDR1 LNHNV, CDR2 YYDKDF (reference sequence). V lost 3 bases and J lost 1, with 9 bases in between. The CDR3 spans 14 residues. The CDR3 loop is CATSSATGNTEAFF. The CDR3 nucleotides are TGTGCCACCAGCAGTGCTACAGGGAACACTGAAGCTTTCTTT. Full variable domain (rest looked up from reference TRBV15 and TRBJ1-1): DAMVIQNPRYQVTQFGKPVTLSCSQTLNHNVMYWYQQKSSQAPKLLFHYYDKDFNNEADTPDNFQSRRPNTSFCFLDIRSPGLGDTAMYLCATSSATGNTEAFFGQGTRLTVV.

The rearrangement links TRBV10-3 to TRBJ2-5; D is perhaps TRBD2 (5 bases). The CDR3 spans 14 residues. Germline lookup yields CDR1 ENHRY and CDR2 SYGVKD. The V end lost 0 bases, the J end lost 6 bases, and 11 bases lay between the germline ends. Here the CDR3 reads CAISESASWKTQYF. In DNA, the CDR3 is TGTGCCATCAGTGAGTCGGCTAGCTGGAAGACCCAGTACTTC.

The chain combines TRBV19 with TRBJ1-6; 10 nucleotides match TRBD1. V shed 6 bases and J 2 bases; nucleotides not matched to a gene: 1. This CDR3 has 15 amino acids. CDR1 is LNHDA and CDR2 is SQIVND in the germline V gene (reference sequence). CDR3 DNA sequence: TGTGCCAGTAGAGGACAGGGGGCCTATAATTCACCCCTCCACTTT. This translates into CASRGQGAYNSPLHF.

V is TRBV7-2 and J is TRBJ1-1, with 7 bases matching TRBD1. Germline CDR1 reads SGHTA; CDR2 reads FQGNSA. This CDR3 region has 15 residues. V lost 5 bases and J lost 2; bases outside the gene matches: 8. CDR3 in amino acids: CASSVSGGGNTEAFF. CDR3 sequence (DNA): TGTGCCAGCAGCGTCTCAGGGGGAGGAAACACTGAAGCTTTCTTT.

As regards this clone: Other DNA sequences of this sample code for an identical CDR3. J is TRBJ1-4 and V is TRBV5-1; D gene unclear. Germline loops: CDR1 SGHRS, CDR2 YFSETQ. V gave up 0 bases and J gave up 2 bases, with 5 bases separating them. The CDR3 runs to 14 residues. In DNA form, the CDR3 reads TGCGCCAGCAGCTTGGCCGGGACTAATGAAAAACTGTTTTTT. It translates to CASSLAGTNEKLFF.

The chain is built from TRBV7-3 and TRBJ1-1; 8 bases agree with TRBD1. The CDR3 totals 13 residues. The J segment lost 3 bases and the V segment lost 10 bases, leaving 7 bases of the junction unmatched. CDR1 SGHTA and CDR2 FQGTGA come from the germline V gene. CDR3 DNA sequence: TGTGCCAATGAAGACAGGGGAGACACTGAAGCTTTCTTT. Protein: CANEDRGDTEAFF.